What follows describes a single TCR beta chain. The data derive from a study of technical replicates of blood from a handful of donors. Repertoires were generated with immunoSEQ multiplex PCR, while TCRdb's copy carries only in-frame clones and drops some. The data contain tens of thousands of clones, roughly 95% of them singletons. The V gene lost 1 base and the J gene lost 3 bases, with 16 bases spanning the gap. The germline CDR1 and CDR2 sequences are SGHTA and FQGNSA. The CDR3 is made up of 16 amino acids. The clonotype was recovered from a human donor in good health. Some clones in this sample may be carry-over from other donors' samples. The sequenced sample was PBMCs. The chain links TRBV7-2 to TRBJ2-7, with a tentative D call TRBD1 (6 bases). DNA for the CDR3: TGTGCCAGCAGCTTAGTGGGGACAAGCCCCAACTACGAGCAGTACTTC. This sequence encodes CASSLVGTSPNYEQYF.